The 12 T cell receptor beta chains presented below share a single source sample, sequenced in a study of shared clonotypes between healthy human individuals. CD45RO-negative cells were positively selected for CCR7, leaving out terminally differentiated effector memory CD45RA+ cells. The assay was immunoSEQ multiplex PCR, and TCRdb's table has in-frame clones only and misses some. This repertoire shows millions of clones, about 95% found once; its top ten account for more than 0.95%. Specimen: naive CD8+ T cells sorted from blood. These receptors were taken from a man aged 18 to 35 in good health.

This clone was picked up one time. The V and J genes are TRBV27 and TRBJ2-5; 8 bases are shared with TRBD1. Germline V gene data show CDR1 as MNHEY and CDR2 as SMNVEV (reference sequence). This CDR3 spans 15 amino acids. Germline trimming cut 3 bases from V and 2 bases from J; bases unmatched to any gene: 5. CDR3 DNA: TGTGCCAGCAGTTTTAGGGACAGGCGTCAAGAGACCCAGTACTTC. Protein: CASSFRDRRQETQYF.

The CDR3 here is CGGGREADTQYF. DNA for the CDR3: TGTGGAGGTGGGAGGGAGGCAGATACGCAGTATTTT. The chain combines TRBV7-9 with TRBJ2-3; TRBD2 agrees at 7 bases. Germline V lookup: CDR1 SEHNR, CDR2 FQNEAQ (reference sequence). The length of the CDR3 is 12 residues. Combining the CDR3 with reference TRBV7-9 and TRBJ2-3 gives the whole variable domain DTGVSQNPRHKITKRGQNVTFRCDPISEHNRLYWYRQTLGQGPEFLTYFQNEAQLEKSRLLSDRFSAERPKGSFSTLEIQRTEQGDSAMYLCGGGREADTQYFGPGTRLTVL.

To note about this clone: This specimen includes other DNA sequences encoding the same CDR3. The gene calls are TRBV20-1 and TRBJ2-1; 7 bases match TRBD2. The CDR3 has 10 amino acids. Losses at the gene ends were 5 bases for V and 9 bases for J; bases not matched to a gene: 1. Germline V lookup: CDR1 DFQATT, CDR2 SNEGSKA (reference sequence). The DNA for the CDR3 is TGCAGTGCTTGGGGGGGTGAGCAGTTCTTC. Its translation is CSAWGGEQFF.

The chain employs TRBV7-9 and TRBJ1-1; D might be TRBD1 (5 bases). V was shortened by 1 base and J by 2 bases, with 11 bases between the two germline ends. The CDR3 length is 15 residues. Germline loops: CDR1 SEHNR, CDR2 FQNEAQ (reference sequence). The CDR3 region has the DNA TGTGCCAGCAGCTTAGATACAGGTCCCAACACTGAAGCTTTCTTT. This gives the protein CASSLDTGPNTEAFF.

This clone was seen once. This chain uses TRBV2 with TRBJ2-1; unclear D gene. Germline V gene sequence: CDR1 SNHLY, CDR2 FYNNEI. V shed 3 bases and J shed 4 bases, with 16 bases lying between them. CDR3 length: 16 residues. The CDR3 sequence is CASSDTPTDVYNEQFF. CDR3 DNA: TGTGCCAGCAGTGATACCCCGACGGACGTATACAATGAGCAGTTCTTC.

The chain couples TRBV5-4 to TRBJ2-7; TRBD2 aligns across 7 bases. CDR3 length equals 15 residues. V was clipped by 1 base and J by 1 base; unmatched bases: 5. CDR1 and CDR2 (germline): SGHNT, YYREEE (reference sequence). CDR3 loop: CASSLIAGASYEQYF. For the CDR3, the DNA is TGTGCCAGCAGCTTGATAGCGGGTGCTTCCTACGAGCAGTACTTC.

This rearrangement joins TRBV19 to TRBJ2-5; no clear D gene. Germline lookup yields CDR1 LNHDA and CDR2 SQIVND (reference sequence). This CDR3 has 15 residues. V was cut by 5 bases and J by 5 bases, with 18 bases left in between. The CDR3 DNA sequence: TGTGCCAGTAGTGTATATTGGAATGCGCAGGAGACCCAGTACTTC. Protein: CASSVYWNAQETQYF.

V is TRBV7-9 and J is TRBJ2-3, with D hard to call. This CDR3 has 13 amino acids. Trimming took 5 bases from V and 2 from J, leaving 8 bases between them. Germline V CDR1 and CDR2: SEHNR, FQNEAQ (reference sequence). CDR3 sequence: CASSRGYTDTQYF. The CDR3 nucleotides are TGTGCCAGCAGCCGAGGTTACACAGATACGCAGTATTTT.

This chain joins TRBV30 and TRBJ2-1; tentatively, D is TRBD1 or TRBD2 (5 bases each). The CDR3 runs to 15 residues. V lost 4 bases, J lost 3 bases, and 16 bases lay in between. Germline V CDR1 and CDR2: GTSNPN, SVGIG (reference sequence). The CDR3 DNA is TGTGCCTGGAAAGGTGGGGGTTACGGCTACAATGAGCAGTTCTTC. This gives the protein CAWKGGGYGYNEQFF.

The chain uses TRBV4-1 and TRBJ2-3; TRBD2 is a possible D gene (6 bases). Germline V gene data show CDR1 as MGHRA and CDR2 as YSYEKL. The ends were cut back, 1 base at V and 2 bases at J, with 13 bases in the middle. CDR3 size: 16 residues. The DNA of the CDR3 is TGCGCCAGCAGCCAAGGGGTCCGGGAGACCACAGATACGCAGTATTTT. Protein product: CASSQGVRETTDTQYF.

On this clone: The sample has other DNA sequences that encode this CDR3 too. The chain couples TRBV11-2 to TRBJ2-7, with TRBD1 as a possible D gene (5 bases). This CDR3 has 14 amino acids. V lost 5 bases, J lost 4 bases, and 15 bases lay in between. Looked up from germline, CDR1 is SGHAT and CDR2 is FQNNGV. The CDR3 nucleotides are TGTGCCAGCAGCGGGTCAGGGAAGAGGTACGAGCAGTACTTC. Translating it yields CASSGSGKRYEQYF.

V usage is TRBV11-2 and J usage is TRBJ2-1, with unresolved D. The CDR3 totals 12 residues. Trimming took 5 bases from V and 10 from J, leaving 12 bases between them. Germline-derived CDR1 and CDR2 are SGHAT and FQNNGV. The CDR3 region has the DNA TGTGCCAGCAGCGCCCCTTCGTGGGAGCAGTTCTTC. Its translation is CASSAPSWEQFF.